This TCR beta chain was identified during a study of blood T cell repertoires in COVID-19. The length of the CDR3 is 12 residues. V was pared by 5 bases and J by 14 bases, with 16 bases between. CDR1 SQVTM and CDR2 ANQGSEA come from the germline V gene. Original data processing: It was from reference gene primer amplification that nucleated cell counts were estimated. Some clones are missing from TCRdb's copy, which holds only in-frame ones; the method was immunoSEQ multiplex PCR. From that table come the V and J calls and clone size; the DNA was used to work out D and trimming. The data show approximately 300,000 clones, with 80% to 90% seen just once and 3.5% to 5.5% held by the top ten. This clone came up a few times.

This chain connects TRBV29-1 to TRBJ1-6; perhaps TRBD1 as D (6 bases). This receptor was identified in a woman aged 25 to 39 who had recovered from COVID-19. The sample comprised PBMCs or T cells enriched from blood (not recorded which). CDR3 region: CSVRTDDLALHF. Written as DNA, the CDR3 is TGCAGCGTTCGGACAGACGATCTGGCCCTCCACTTT. The whole variable domain, remainder taken from reference TRBV29-1 and TRBJ1-6, is SAVISQKPSRDICQRGTSLTIQCQVDSQVTMMFWYRQQPGQSLTLIATANQGSEATYESGFVIDKFPISRPNLTFSTLTVSNMSPEDSSIYLCSVRTDDLALHFGNGTRLTVT.